The rows below give T cell receptor beta chains drawn from one sample of a study of shared clonotypes between healthy human individuals. TCRdb's table, derived via immunoSEQ multiplex PCR, lists solely in-frame clones and lacks some. The sample has over a million clones, roughly 97% seen once. The sample consisted of naive CD4+ T cells sorted from blood. All receptors derive from a man under 40 in good health. The CDR3 runs from the conserved cysteine through the conserved F or W. Fields, in order: D gene, clone size, V gene, J gene, CDR3 DNA, CDR3 protein. D genes are given only for firm matches. Clone size is given for some rows only: seen once, a few or many times, or a class if the clone is expanded.

NA	NA	TRBV6-6	TRBJ1-1	TGTGCCGGGCAGGGCAACTTGAACACTGAAGCTTTCTTT	CAGQGNLNTEAFF
NA	NA	TRBV2	TRBJ1-1	TGTGCCAGCAGTGAAAGGCAGTCGTTGGAAGCTTTCTTT	CASSERQSLEAFF
NA	NA	TRBV19	TRBJ2-1	TGTGCCAGTAGTCCCCCAAGGAGCAGGGTGTACAATGAGCAGTTCTTC	CASSPPRSRVYNEQFF
NA	NA	TRBV6-1	TRBJ1-2	TGTGCCAGCAGTCCGGAGGGCTTAGATGGCTACACCTTC	CASSPEGLDGYTF
NA	few	TRBV20-1	TRBJ2-1	TGCAGTGCCTCGGGCGACAATGAGCAGTTCTTC	CSASGDNEQFF
NA	NA	TRBV2	TRBJ2-1	TGTGCCAGCAGTGAGCGGGAAATCTTCAATGAGCAGTTCTTC	CASSEREIFNEQFF
TRBD1	NA	TRBV2	TRBJ2-7	TGTGCCAGCATGCCGGTGGACAGGCGCTCCTACGAGCAGTACTTC	CASMPVDRRSYEQYF
NA	NA	TRBV5-5	TRBJ1-3	TGTGCCAGCAGCTGGAGGGCGGCCTCTGGAAACACCATATATTTT	CASSWRAASGNTIYF
NA	NA	TRBV4-2	TRBJ2-3	TGTGCCAGCAGCCAAACAGGGATTGGTTTGGCAGATACGCAGTATTTT	CASSQTGIGLADTQYF
NA	NA	TRBV11-2	TRBJ1-2	TGTGCCAGCAGCCATACCCCACAGGGTCCCTATGGCTACACCTTC	CASSHTPQGPYGYTF
TRBD1	NA	TRBV7-9	TRBJ2-1	TGTGCCAGCAGCTTGGCAGGGGGCCTTGAGCAGTTCTTC	CASSLAGGLEQFF
NA	NA	TRBV7-9	TRBJ2-3	TGTGCCAGCAGCTCACCGAACGGTTTTGGGCCGAGCACAGATACGCAGTATTTT	CASSSPNGFGPSTDTQYF
TRBD1	NA	TRBV27	TRBJ1-2	TGTGCCAGCAGCCTCAGGGGGTTTACCTATGGCTACACCTTC	CASSLRGFTYGYTF
NA	NA	TRBV9	TRBJ2-7	TGTGCCAGCAGCGCCCAGAGGGGGGCGGCCCCCGATGAGCAGTACTTC	CASSAQRGAAPDEQYF
NA	NA	TRBV19	TRBJ1-1	TGTGCCAGTAAACTACAGGGCTTAGGGAACACTGAAGCTTTCTTT	CASKLQGLGNTEAFF
NA	NA	TRBV6-6	TRBJ1-5	TGTGCCAGCAGTTACAGTTCCCGCAATCAGCCCCAGCATTTT	CASSYSSRNQPQHF
NA	NA	TRBV5-1	TRBJ2-6	TGCGCCAGTGGAGGACAGTTTAGCTCTGGGGCCAACGTCCTGACTTTC	CASGGQFSSGANVLTF
TRBD2	NA	TRBV27	TRBJ2-3	TGTGCCAGCAGTTTATCAAGTCTAGCGGGCACAGATACGCAGTATTTT	CASSLSSLAGTDTQYF
TRBD1	NA	TRBV2	TRBJ2-3	TGTGCCAGCAGTGAAGGTGACAGGGGCACAGATACGCAGTATTTT	CASSEGDRGTDTQYF
NA	NA	TRBV7-6	TRBJ2-6	TGTGCCAGCAGCTTATTGGCCTCTGGGGCCAACGTCCTGACTTTC	CASSLLASGANVLTF
NA	NA	TRBV29-1	TRBJ1-2	TGCAGCGTTGAGAGCTATGGCTACACCTTC	CSVESYGYTF
TRBD1	NA	TRBV28	TRBJ2-7	TGTGCCAGCAGCCCTCCGGGACAGGGTACCTACGAGCAGTACTTC	CASSPPGQGTYEQYF
TRBD2	NA	TRBV7-3	TRBJ2-2	TGTGCCAGCAGCAGGACTAGGGACAACACCGGGGAGCTGTTTTTT	CASSRTRDNTGELFF
TRBD2	once	TRBV5-4	TRBJ2-1	TGTGCCAGCAGCTCAGGGACTAGCGGGTACAATGAGCAGTTCTTC	CASSSGTSGYNEQFF
TRBD1	once	TRBV28	TRBJ2-6	TGTGCCAGCAGGCTACAGGGGACCTCTGGGGCCAACGTCCTGACTTTC	CASRLQGTSGANVLTF
TRBD1	NA	TRBV7-9	TRBJ1-3	TGTGCCAGCAGCCGGCAATTCCGGGACAGGGAAACTTCTGGAAACACCATATATTTT	CASSRQFRDRETSGNTIYF
NA	NA	TRBV5-4	TRBJ2-7	TGTGCCAGCAGCTTAGATTTCGGCAGCTTCTACGAGCAGTACTTC	CASSLDFGSFYEQYF
NA	NA	TRBV29-1	TRBJ2-3	TGCAGCGTCGCGAGCGGCACAGATACGCAGTATTTT	CSVASGTDTQYF
TRBD1	NA	TRBV6-5	TRBJ2-5	TGTGCCAGCAGACCGACAGGGGTACAAGAGACCCAGTACTTC	CASRPTGVQETQYF
NA	NA	TRBV19	TRBJ2-2	TGTGCCAGTAGTCCCCAAGCGGGGAACACCGGGGAGCTGTTTTTT	CASSPQAGNTGELFF
NA	NA	TRBV5-1	TRBJ2-5	TGCGCCAGCAGCCAGATACCGGGACGGCCCGGGGAGACCCAGTACTTC	CASSQIPGRPGETQYF
TRBD1	NA	TRBV29-1	TRBJ2-7	TGCAGCGTTGAAGGGCAGGGGGCCTACGAGCAGTACTTC	CSVEGQGAYEQYF
TRBD1	NA	TRBV18	TRBJ2-5	TGTGCCAGCTCACCTATAACCAGGGGGCTACAAGAGACCCAGTACTTC	CASSPITRGLQETQYF
NA	NA	TRBV6-4	TRBJ2-1	TGTGCCAGCCGACAGGAAGTCACCTACAATGAGCAGTTCTTC	CASRQEVTYNEQFF
NA	NA	TRBV9	TRBJ1-5	TGTGCCAGCAGCCCTCTCGCCAGGGATCAACCCCAGCATTTT	CASSPLARDQPQHF
TRBD2	NA	TRBV14	TRBJ2-7	TGTGCCAGCAGCCAGCTTGGTAGCGGGATCGACGAGCAGTACTTC	CASSQLGSGIDEQYF
TRBD1	NA	TRBV11-2	TRBJ2-1	TGTGCCAGCAGCTTAGCCTGGGACAGCAATCGATACAATGAGCAGTTCTTC	CASSLAWDSNRYNEQFF
NA	NA	TRBV5-5	TRBJ1-4	TGTGCCAGCAGCTTGGTAGGCGGGGGGCAGGAGTTTTTT	CASSLVGGGQEFF
NA	NA	TRBV5-4	TRBJ2-2	TGTGCCAGCAGCTCGATGTCCAGGGCAAACACCGGGGAGCTGTTTTTT	CASSSMSRANTGELFF
NA	NA	TRBV14	TRBJ2-2	TGTGCCAGCAGCCAAGAACACGGGAGACCGAACACCGGGGAGCTGTTTTTT	CASSQEHGRPNTGELFF
TRBD1	NA	TRBV6-5	TRBJ2-7	TGTGCCAGCAGTTACATCGGGACAGGGGCCGAGCAGTACTTC	CASSYIGTGAEQYF